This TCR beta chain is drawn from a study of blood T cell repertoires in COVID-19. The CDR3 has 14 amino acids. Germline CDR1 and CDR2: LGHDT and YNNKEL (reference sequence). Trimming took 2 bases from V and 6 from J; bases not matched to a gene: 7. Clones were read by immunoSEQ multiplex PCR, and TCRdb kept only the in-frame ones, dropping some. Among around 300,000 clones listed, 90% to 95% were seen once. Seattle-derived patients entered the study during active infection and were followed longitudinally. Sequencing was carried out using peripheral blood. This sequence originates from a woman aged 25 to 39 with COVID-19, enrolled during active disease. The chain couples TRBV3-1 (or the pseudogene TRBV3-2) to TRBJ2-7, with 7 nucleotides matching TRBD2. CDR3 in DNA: TGTGCCAGCAGCCAATTCGGGGGAGGGCGCGAGCAGTACTTC. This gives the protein CASSQFGGGREQYF.